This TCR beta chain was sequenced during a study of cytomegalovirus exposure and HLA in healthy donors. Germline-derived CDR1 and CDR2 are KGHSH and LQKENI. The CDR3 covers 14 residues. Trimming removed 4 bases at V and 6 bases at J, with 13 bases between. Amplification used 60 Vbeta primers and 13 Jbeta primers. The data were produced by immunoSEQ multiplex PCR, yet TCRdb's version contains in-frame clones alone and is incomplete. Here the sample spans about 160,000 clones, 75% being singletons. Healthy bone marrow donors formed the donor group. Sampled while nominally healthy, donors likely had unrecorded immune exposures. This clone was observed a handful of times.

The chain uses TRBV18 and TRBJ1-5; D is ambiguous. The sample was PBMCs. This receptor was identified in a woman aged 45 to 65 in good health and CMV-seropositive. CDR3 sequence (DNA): TGTGCCAGCTCACTTTCTCAACGGGGTCAGCCCCAGCATTTT. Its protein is CASSLSQRGQPQHF. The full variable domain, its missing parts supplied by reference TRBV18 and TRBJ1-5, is NAGVMQNPRHLVRRRGQEARLRCSPMKGHSHVYWYRQLPEEGLKFMVYLQKENIIDESGMPKERFSAEFPKEGPSILRIQQVVRGDSAAYFCASSLSQRGQPQHFGDGTRLSIL.